The present T cell receptor (beta chain) was sequenced within a study of blood T cell repertoires in COVID-19. The table came from immunoSEQ multiplex PCR; TCRdb's copy has only in-frame clones and leaves some out. The table has about 280,000 clones, 88% seen once; the top ten hold 9.4%. Germline CDR1 MNHNY, CDR2 SVGAGI (reference sequence). V shed 5 bases and J 9 bases; nucleotides not matched to a gene: 10. The CDR3 spans 14 residues. V and J are TRBV6-6 and TRBJ2-7; 10 bases map to TRBD1. The TCR sequence derives from a man between 18 and 35 years old with active or convalescent COVID-19. The specimen was peripheral blood. In nucleotides, the CDR3 is TGTGCCAGCAGTGACGGACAGGGGGTACGGTGGCAGTACTTC. It yields the protein CASSDGQGVRWQYF.